A selection of T cell receptor beta chains follows, all from one sample in a study of cytomegalovirus exposure and HLA in healthy donors. Profiled with immunoSEQ multiplex PCR; TCRdb holds only in-frame clones, not every one. The repertoire has over 150,000 clones, 82% of them found once; the top ten carry 6.5%. What was sequenced was PBMCs. These receptors were collected from a woman between 45 and 65 years old in good health and CMV-seropositive. CDR3s include the opening cysteine and the closing phenylalanine or tryptophan. D genes are given only for firm matches. Clone size, where shown, is once, few, many, or a class for clones that have expanded.

j_call clone_size d_call v_call cdr3_nt cdr3_aa
TRBJ1-6 few TRBD1 TRBV4-1 TGCGCCAGCAGCCAAGACCCGCGAGGGACAGATAATTCACCCCTCCACTTT CASSQDPRGTDNSPLHF
TRBJ1-2 NA NA TRBV5-6 TGTGCCAGCAGCTTGGGACAGCCTTCCTATGGCTACACCTTC CASSLGQPSYGYTF
TRBJ1-1 NA NA TRBV18 TGTGCCAGCTCACCGGGACAAAACACTGAAGCTTTCTTT CASSPGQNTEAFF
TRBJ2-3 NA NA TRBV7-9 TGTGCCAGCAGCTCCCGACTAGAGAGTACAGATACGCAGTATTTT CASSSRLESTDTQYF
TRBJ2-5 NA TRBD2 TRBV30 TGTGCCTGGAGTAGAGGACTAGGTGAAGAGACCCAGTACTTC CAWSRGLGEETQYF
TRBJ2-4 NA TRBD1 TRBV29-1 TGCAGCGTTGAGGGGCCCGGACAGGGATGGGACAAAAACATTCAGTACTTC CSVEGPGQGWDKNIQYF
TRBJ2-1 few NA TRBV6-5 TGTGCCAGCAGCCTACACAATGAGCAGTTCTTC CASSLHNEQFF
TRBJ2-5 NA TRBD2 TRBV5-1 TGCGCCAGCAGCCCTGGACTAGCTCGGGAGACCCAGTACTTC CASSPGLARETQYF
TRBJ2-1 NA NA TRBV6-5 TGTGCCAGCAGACCTCCGGGACAAATCTACAATGAGCAGTTCTTC CASRPPGQIYNEQFF
TRBJ2-5 NA NA TRBV5-1 TGCGCCAGCAGCCGGACCGGGACAAGGGAGACCCAGTACTTC CASSRTGTRETQYF